This T cell receptor beta chain came from a study of cytomegalovirus exposure and HLA in healthy donors. Study-level results: It emerged from a later analysis that several of the most significant clusters appeared to be linked to common viral pathogens. A link between a missense DCLRE1C variant and TCR beta V- and J-gene trimming emerged from a later analysis.

Regarding this clone: The antigen remains undetermined.

The primer mix had 60 Vbeta and 13 Jbeta primers. Profiled with immunoSEQ multiplex PCR; TCRdb holds only in-frame clones, not every one. The sample records 150,000 to 200,000 clones, more than 70% being singletons. Germline V gene lookup returns CDR1 SGHRS and CDR2 YFSETQ. Trimming took off 4 bases at V and 5 bases at J, with 10 bases between the two ends. This CDR3 contains 12 residues. The V and J genes are TRBV5-1 and TRBJ2-7; possibly TRBD1 for D (6 bases). The sample consisted of PBMCs. This clonotype was obtained from a woman aged 35 to 49 in good health and CMV-seronegative. The CDR3 reads CASSTGFHEQYF. The CDR3 region has the DNA TGCGCCAGCAGCACAGGGTTCCACGAGCAGTACTTC.